The subject of this entry is one TCR beta chain. The antigen is undetermined. Data came from immunoSEQ multiplex PCR; TCRdb stores just in-frame clones and leaves some out. The sample holds about 270,000 clones; about 94% are singletons and the top ten take 0.55%. This sample stems from a study of T cell responses to AZD1222 COVID-19 vaccine. Study-wide results and caveats: Donors were chiefly white British, with a greater number of females, and clonal diversity was perhaps underestimated. Unmutated variant regions reportedly attract nearly half of all spike-specific TCRs. AZD1222 recipients seropositive at baseline numbered only six.

The length of the CDR3 is 14 residues. Germline CDR1 SEHNR, CDR2 FQNEAQ (reference sequence). The V end lost 0 bases, the J end lost 5 bases, and 10 bases lay between the germline ends. Pooled in the analysis were second doses at about 4 or about 12 weeks. The source of this sequence is an adult who received the AZD1222 COVID-19 vaccine. The rearrangement uses TRBV7-9 and TRBJ1-1; no reliable D call. Sequencing was performed on peripheral blood, taken 28 days after the second AZD1222 dose. CDR3 sequence: CASSLAELRTEAFF. Here the CDR3 DNA reads TGTGCCAGCAGCTTAGCAGAGTTGCGAACTGAAGCTTTCTTT.